Shown below are 28 T cell receptor beta chains from a single sample sequenced in a study of cytomegalovirus exposure and HLA in healthy donors. The PCR employed 60 Vbeta primers together with 13 Jbeta primers. Profiled with immunoSEQ multiplex PCR; TCRdb holds only in-frame clones, not every one. The sample lists about 190,000 clones, around 80% occurring once. The sequenced sample was PBMCs. These TCRs come from a woman aged 18-29 years in good health and CMV-seronegative.

This sequence joins TRBV6-5 and TRBJ2-1, with a weak D call TRBD2 (6 bases). Germline CDR1 is MNHEY and CDR2 is SVGAGI. This CDR3 is 15 amino acids long. Trimming pared 0 bases from V and 5 bases from J, leaving 11 bases between. The CDR3: CASSYSPGEHNEQFF. DNA of the CDR3: TGTGCCAGCAGTTACTCGCCGGGGGAACACAATGAGCAGTTCTTC.

The chain is built from TRBV2 and TRBJ2-1; 15 bases are shared with TRBD2. J gave up 0 bases and V 7 bases, and 4 bases lay outside the gene matches. Germline V lookup: CDR1 SNHLY, CDR2 FYNNEI. The CDR3 has 17 amino acids. CDR3 protein: CASIGLAGGPSYNEQFF. The CDR3 nucleotides are TGTGCCAGCATCGGACTAGCGGGAGGGCCCTCCTACAATGAGCAGTTCTTC.

The rearrangement uses TRBV4-1 and TRBJ2-1, with 7 bases lining up with TRBD2. The CDR3 totals 16 residues. The junction had 8 bases not matched to a gene; V was cut back by 2 bases and J by 4 bases. Germline V gene sequence: CDR1 MGHRA, CDR2 YSYEKL. The CDR3 nucleotides are TGCGCCAGCAGCCAATTGCAGCGGGGATTATACAATGAGCAGTTCTTC. This gives the protein CASSQLQRGLYNEQFF.

The chain recombines TRBV18 with TRBJ2-3, with 11 bases lining up with TRBD2. Germline trimming cut 6 bases from V and 4 bases from J; bases unmatched to any gene: 6. There are 15 residues in the CDR3. Germline V gene sequence: CDR1 KGHSH, CDR2 LQKENI. CDR3 sequence: CASSLAGGPADTQYF. The CDR3 DNA sequence: TGTGCCAGCTCCCTAGCGGGAGGCCCAGCAGATACGCAGTATTTT.

The J gene is TRBJ2-7, the V gene TRBV6-5, with D possibly matching TRBD1 (5 bases). CDR1 and CDR2 from the germline V gene are MNHEY and SVGAGI. V was pared by 4 bases and J by 1 base, with 14 bases between. This CDR3 is 15 amino acids long. The CDR3 DNA reads as TGTGCCAGCAGTTCCAACCCAGGGTATTCCTACGAGCAGTACTTC. It yields the protein CASSSNPGYSYEQYF.

This clone was seen more than once but under ten times. The chain recombines TRBV6-5 with TRBJ2-7; 9 positions agree with TRBD2. The germline CDR1 and CDR2 sequences are MNHEY and SVGAGI. V was pared by 8 bases and J by 0 bases, with 5 bases of the junction left unmatched. This CDR3 region has 14 residues. CDR3 bases: TGTGCCAGCCGCGAACTAGCGGGCTCCTACGAGCAGTACTTC. It translates to CASRELAGSYEQYF.

The rearrangement links TRBV11-2 to TRBJ1-4, with TRBD1 as a possible D gene (5 bases). The germline V gene encodes CDR1 SGHAT and CDR2 FQNNGV. V was clipped by 1 base and J by 2 bases, with 8 bases between them. This CDR3 contains 15 residues. CDR3 nucleotide sequence: TGTGCCAGCAGCTTAGGGCAGGGCACTAATGAAAAACTGTTTTTT. Residues: CASSLGQGTNEKLFF.

This clone was seen only a few times. The chain is built from TRBV19 and TRBJ1-2; no firm D call. The germline V and J ends were trimmed by 2 bases and 13 bases, with 11 bases remaining between them. Germline assignment: CDR1 LNHDA and CDR2 SQIVND (reference sequence). CDR3 length equals 11 residues. The CDR3 loop is CASSIQDNLTF. The CDR3 nucleotides read TGTGCCAGTAGTATACAAGACAATCTCACCTTC.

V and J are TRBV2 and TRBJ2-1; 9 bases are shared with TRBD2. Germline V gene data show CDR1 as SNHLY and CDR2 as FYNNEI. J gave up 7 bases and V 2 bases, and 9 bases lay outside the gene matches. This CDR3 is 16 amino acids long. The DNA for the CDR3 is TGTGCCAGCAGTGAAATCCTCCTAGCGGGAACGAATGAGCAGTTCTTC. It specifies CASSEILLAGTNEQFF.

V gene TRBV6-5 combines with J gene TRBJ2-3, with 8 bases identical to TRBD1. Unmatched junction bases numbered 5, after V lost 4 bases and J lost 8 bases. The length of the CDR3 is 13 residues. The germline V gene encodes CDR1 MNHEY and CDR2 SVGAGI. For the CDR3, the DNA is TGTGCCAGCAGTTCAGGGGGCGGACCTACGCAGTATTTT. Translating gives CASSSGGGPTQYF.

The chain has TRBV5-1 and TRBJ2-7, with TRBD1 identical over 7 bases. Germline CDR1 SGHRS, CDR2 YFSETQ. V lost 4 bases to trimming and J lost 2 bases; unmatched junction nucleotides: 12. The CDR3 extends over 16 amino acids. The CDR3 DNA sequence: TGCGCCAGCAGCCCGGGGACAGCTACTCCTACCTACGAGCAGTACTTC. This sequence encodes CASSPGTATPTYEQYF.

The V and J genes are TRBV19 and TRBJ1-2, with TRBD1 identical over 8 bases. The V gene end was trimmed by 10 bases and the J gene end by 8 bases; junction bases not matched to a gene: 9. Germline CDR1 LNHDA, CDR2 SQIVND (reference sequence). This CDR3 spans 12 amino acids. CDR3 sequence (DNA): TGTGCCACCTCACCCGGACAGGGCGGCTACACCTTC. Encoded protein: CATSPGQGGYTF.

This clone has more than one count but fewer than ten. This chain connects TRBV28 to TRBJ2-7, with a possible D match to TRBD2 (6 bases). The CDR3 is 17 amino acids. V dropped 1 base and J dropped 0 bases, with 16 bases sitting between them. Germline V gene sequence: CDR1 MDHEN, CDR2 SYDVKM. The CDR3 DNA sequence: TGTGCCAGCAGTTTATTCATCGGGACTCCAAGCTCCTACGAGCAGTACTTC. Its protein product is CASSLFIGTPSSYEQYF.

The chain employs TRBV29-1 and TRBJ2-5; D possibly corresponds to TRBD1 (5 bases). CDR3 length equals 12 residues. Germline CDR1 is SQVTM and CDR2 is ANQGSEA. V was shortened by 3 bases and J by 5 bases, with 10 bases between the two germline ends. CDR3 nucleotides: TGCAGCGTTGAGGTAGGGGCGGAGACCCAGTACTTC. Translating it yields CSVEVGAETQYF.

The rearrangement uses TRBV7-9 and TRBJ2-3, with 9 bases lining up with TRBD1. V lost 2 bases, J lost 0 bases, and 9 bases stayed unmatched. The CDR3 runs to 18 residues. Germline V gene data show CDR1 as SEHNR and CDR2 as FQNEAQ (reference sequence). CDR3 bases: TGTGCCAGCAGCTTAATCCGGGGACAGGGCCCCAGCACAGATACGCAGTATTTT. It specifies CASSLIRGQGPSTDTQYF.

This clone was observed a handful of times. The rearrangement uses TRBV5-6 and TRBJ1-1; D is unclear. The V end lost 6 bases, the J end lost 7 bases, and 19 bases lay between the germline ends. The CDR3 extends over 14 amino acids. CDR1 is SGHDT, CDR2 YYEEEE, per germline. The CDR3 loop reads CASTLSSGRGEAFF. CDR3 nucleotide sequence: TGTGCCAGCACCTTATCCTCCGGACGGGGTGAAGCTTTCTTT.

The V call is TRBV6-6, the J call TRBJ2-5, with 9 bases aligning to TRBD2. The V and J ends lost 2 bases and 3 bases, in that order; junction bases with no gene match: 4. This CDR3 has 15 residues. Germline V lookup: CDR1 MNHNY, CDR2 SVGAGI (reference sequence). The CDR3 protein is CASSYGLAGKETQYF. CDR3 in DNA: TGTGCCAGCAGTTACGGGCTAGCGGGAAAAGAGACCCAGTACTTC.

Remarks on this clone: Germline and junction disagree at one end, which may indicate a read error. J is TRBJ1-3 and V is TRBV9, with 9 bases identical to TRBD1. This CDR3 contains 17 residues. The germline V gene encodes CDR1 SGDLS and CDR2 YYNGEE. CDR3 DNA: TGTGCCAGCAGCGTAGGGGGACAGGGAGGTTCTGGAAACGCCATATATTTT. Its translation is CASSVGGQGGSGNAIYF.

The chain has TRBV6-5 and TRBJ2-1; 9 bases agree with TRBD1. CDR3 length: 12 residues. CDR1 and CDR2 from the germline V gene are MNHEY and SVGAGI. V lost 8 bases to trimming and J lost 8 bases; unmatched junction nucleotides: 4. CDR3 sequence: CASGGQGYEQFF. CDR3 coding DNA: TGTGCCAGCGGGGGACAGGGCTATGAGCAGTTCTTC.

This chain links TRBV7-8 with TRBJ1-5, with TRBD1 as a possible D gene (6 bases). Germline V CDR1 and CDR2: SGHVS, FQNEAQ. Trimming cost V 3 bases and J 4 bases, with 19 bases left between them. There are 17 residues in the CDR3. CDR3 bases: TGTGCCAGCAGCTTTCTAGGGGGAGATAGGAATAATCAGCCCCAGCATTTT. Translating gives CASSFLGGDRNNQPQHF.

The chain is built from TRBV30 and TRBJ1-3; D is possibly TRBD1 (5 bases). Germline assignment: CDR1 GTSNPN and CDR2 SVGIG (reference sequence). The CDR3 runs 15 residues. V lost 0 bases and J 0 bases, leaving 9 bases between the germline ends. The DNA of the CDR3 is TGTGCCTGGAGTGTACGGGGGGACTCTGGAAACACCATATATTTT. It yields the protein CAWSVRGDSGNTIYF.

As regards this clone: An end of the junction does not agree with germline; a read error may underlie this. The chain links TRBV11-3 to TRBJ2-1, with D tentatively TRBD1 (5 bases). The CDR3 has 12 amino acids. Per the germline V gene, CDR1 is SGHNT and CDR2 is YENEEA. The CDR3 coding sequence is TGTGCCAGCAGCTTAGAAGGGGCCACGGAACTCTTC. It specifies CASSLEGATELF. Looking up the rest from reference TRBV11-3 and TRBJ2-1 gives the full variable domain: EAGVVQSPRYKIIEKKQPVAFWCNPISGHNTLYWYLQNLGQGPELLIRYENEEAVDDSQLPKDRFSAERLKGVDSTLKIQPAELGDSAVYLCASSLEGATELFGPGTRLTVL.

This clone was seen a few times. This chain links TRBV4-1 with TRBJ1-5; D is ambiguous. This CDR3 is built from 18 residues. V dropped 0 bases and J dropped 7 bases, with 22 bases sitting between them. CDR1 is MGHRA and CDR2 is YSYEKL in the germline V gene. The CDR3 spells CASSQEIPAPIGRQPQHF. CDR3 DNA: TGCGCCAGCAGCCAAGAGATACCAGCGCCCATTGGTCGGCAGCCCCAGCATTTT.

The chain links TRBV7-2 to TRBJ1-3; D gene ambiguous. The CDR3 has 13 amino acids. The germline gives CDR1 SGHTA, CDR2 FQGNSA. V was pared by 1 base and J by 3 bases, with 4 bases between. The DNA for the CDR3 is TGTGCCAGCAGCTTAGAACTTGGAAACACCATATATTTT. Translation gives CASSLELGNTIYF.

The chain couples TRBV7-9 to TRBJ1-4, with D possibly being TRBD1 (5 bases). This CDR3 region has 16 residues. The germline V and J ends were trimmed by 5 bases and 3 bases, with 16 bases remaining between them. Germline V gives CDR1 SEHNR, CDR2 FQNEAQ (reference sequence). The CDR3 region has the DNA TGTGCCAGCAGCCAAGGGGCAGGGAGGCCTAATGAAAAACTGTTTTTT. This encodes CASSQGAGRPNEKLFF. Filled out from reference TRBV7-9 and TRBJ1-4, the complete variable domain reads DTGVSQNPRHKITKRGQNVTFRCDPISEHNRLYWYRQTLGQGPEFLTYFQNEAQLEKSRLLSDRFSAERPKGSFSTLEIQRTEQGDSAMYLCASSQGAGRPNEKLFFGSGTQLSVL.

As for this clone: No conserved phenylalanine or tryptophan is present at the end of the CDR3, so a read error is the likely explanation. V and J are TRBV28 and TRBJ1-6; 7 nucleotides agree with TRBD1. The CDR3 contains 14 residues. Trimming at V came to 0 bases and at J to 10 bases, leaving 3 bases not matched to a gene. CDR1 and CDR2 from the germline V gene are MDHEN and SYDVKM. The CDR3 coding sequence is TGTGCCAGCAGTTTATGGCAGGGGGGATCACCCCTCCACCTT. It codes for CASSLWQGGSPLHL.

J is TRBJ2-7 and V is TRBV6-5, with TRBD1 matching 8 bases. From germline, CDR1 is MNHEY and CDR2 SVGAGI. V lost 6 bases to trimming and J lost 2 bases; unmatched junction nucleotides: 6. The CDR3 runs to 14 residues. The chain's CDR3 is CASSRGLSTYEQYF. CDR3 DNA sequence: TGTGCCAGCAGCAGGGGGCTCTCAACCTACGAGCAGTACTTC.

The gene calls are TRBV28 and TRBJ2-1; D unclear. The V and J ends lost 2 bases and 7 bases respectively, with 18 bases between them. This CDR3 is 16 amino acids long. Germline lookup yields CDR1 MDHEN and CDR2 SYDVKM. The chain's CDR3 is CASSLGPYNPGNEQFF. The CDR3 bases are TGTGCCAGCAGTTTAGGGCCTTACAATCCTGGGAATGAGCAGTTCTTC.